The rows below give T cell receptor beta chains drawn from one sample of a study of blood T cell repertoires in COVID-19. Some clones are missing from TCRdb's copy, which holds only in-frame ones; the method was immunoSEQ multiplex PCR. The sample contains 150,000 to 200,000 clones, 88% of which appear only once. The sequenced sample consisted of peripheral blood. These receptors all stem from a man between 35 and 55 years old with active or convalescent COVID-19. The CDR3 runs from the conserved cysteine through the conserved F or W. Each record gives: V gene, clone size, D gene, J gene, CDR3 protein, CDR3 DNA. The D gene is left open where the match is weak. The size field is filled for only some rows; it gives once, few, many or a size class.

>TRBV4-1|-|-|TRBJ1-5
CASSQIGAVYSNQPQHF
TGCGCCAGCAGCCAGATAGGGGCGGTTTATAGCAATCAGCCCCAGCATTTT
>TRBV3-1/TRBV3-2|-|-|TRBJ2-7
CASKRDKTYEQYF
TGTGCCAGCAAAAGGGACAAGACCTACGAGCAGTACTTC
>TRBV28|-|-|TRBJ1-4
CASSSDHSGTPGDEKLFF
TGTGCCAGCAGTTCCGACCACTCAGGGACACCCGGAGATGAAAAACTGTTTTTT
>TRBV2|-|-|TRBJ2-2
CASRTDRSSTGELFF
TGTGCCAGCAGAACCGACAGGTCTTCCACCGGGGAGCTGTTTTTT
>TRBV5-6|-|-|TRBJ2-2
CASSLGTHNTGELFF
TGTGCCAGCAGCCTCGGGACTCACAACACCGGGGAGCTGTTTTTT
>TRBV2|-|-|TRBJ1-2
CASSDGGLLYGYTF
TGTGCCAGCAGTGATGGGGGACTTCTCTATGGCTACACCTTC
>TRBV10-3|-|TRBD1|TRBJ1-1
CAIREGQGNTEAFF
TGTGCCATCAGGGAGGGACAGGGGAACACTGAAGCTTTCTTT
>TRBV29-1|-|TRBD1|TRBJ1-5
CSVGTGNNGQPQHF
TGCAGCGTTGGGACAGGGAACAACGGTCAGCCCCAGCATTTT
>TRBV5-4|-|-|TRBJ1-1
CASSRPARRESEAFF
TGTGCCAGCAGCCGCCCCGCTAGACGGGAGTCTGAAGCTTTCTTT
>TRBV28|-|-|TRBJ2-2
CASSLRGPGELFF
TGTGCCAGCAGTTTACGTGGCCCCGGGGAGCTGTTTTTT
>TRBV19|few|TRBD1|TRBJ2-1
CASSLPGQGKNEQFF
TGTGCCAGTAGCCTTCCGGGACAGGGGAAAAATGAGCAGTTCTTC
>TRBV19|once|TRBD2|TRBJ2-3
CATQTGGVTPGADTQYF
TGTGCCACACAGACCGGGGGGGTTACGCCTGGGGCAGATACGCAGTATTTT
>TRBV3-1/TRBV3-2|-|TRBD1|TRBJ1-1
CASSQQTGVTEAFF
TGTGCCAGCAGCCAACAGACAGGGGTCACTGAAGCTTTCTTT
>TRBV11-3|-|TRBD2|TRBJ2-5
CASSFNRLAGGSRQETQYF
TGTGCCAGCAGCTTCAACCGACTAGCGGGAGGAAGCCGGCAAGAGACCCAGTACTTC
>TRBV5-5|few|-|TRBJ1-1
CASSSLLTVNTEAFF
TGTGCCAGCAGCTCGTTACTGACAGTCAACACTGAAGCTTTCTTT
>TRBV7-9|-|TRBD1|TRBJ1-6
CASSSWDRGSSPLHF
TGTGCCAGCAGCTCCTGGGACAGGGGAAGTTCACCCCTCCACTTT
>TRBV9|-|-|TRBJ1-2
CASSVDVGNYGYTF
TGTGCCAGCAGCGTAGATGTTGGCAACTATGGCTACACCTTC
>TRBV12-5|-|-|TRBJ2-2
CASGTATGELFF
TGTGCTAGTGGTACTGCCACCGGGGAGCTGTTTTTT
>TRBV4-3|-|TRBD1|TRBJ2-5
CASSQAGSGGETQYF
TGCGCCAGCAGCCAAGCGGGGTCAGGGGGAGAGACCCAGTACTTC
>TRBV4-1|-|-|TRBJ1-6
CASSQDVGSSYNSPLHF
TGCGCCAGCAGCCAAGATGTCGGGAGCTCCTATAATTCACCCCTCCACTTT
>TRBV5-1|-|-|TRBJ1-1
CASSLGTAIEAFF
TGCGCCAGCAGCTTGGGGACAGCCATTGAAGCTTTCTTT
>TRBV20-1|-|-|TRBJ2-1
CSAQRDNEQFF
TGCAGTGCCCAACGAGACAATGAGCAGTTCTTC
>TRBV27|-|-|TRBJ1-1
CASSMSRNTEAFF
TGTGCCAGCAGCATGAGTAGGAACACTGAAGCTTTCTTT
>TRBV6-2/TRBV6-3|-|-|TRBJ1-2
CASSYYREGYTF
TGTGCCAGCAGTTACTACCGGGAGGGATACACCTTC
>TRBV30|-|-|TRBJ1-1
CAWSTGWTEAFF
TGTGCCTGGAGTACGGGGTGGACTGAAGCTTTCTTT
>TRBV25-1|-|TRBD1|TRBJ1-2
CASSGTGRTYGYTF
TGTGCCAGCAGCGGGACAGGGAGGACCTATGGCTACACCTTC
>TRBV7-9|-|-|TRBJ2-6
CASSLGQGFSAAGANVLTF
TGTGCCAGCAGCTTAGGCCAGGGTTTTTCGGCGGCTGGGGCCAACGTCCTGACTTTC
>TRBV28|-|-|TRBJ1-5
CASSPRGPQHF
TGTGCCAGCAGCCCCAGGGGGCCCCAGCATTTT
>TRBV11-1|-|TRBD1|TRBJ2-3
CASSSQGTTSTDTQYF
TGTGCCAGCAGCTCACAGGGGACAACTAGCACAGATACGCAGTATTTT
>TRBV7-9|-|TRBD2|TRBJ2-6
CASSRSGGPSGANVLTF
TGTGCCAGCAGCCGAAGCGGGGGCCCCTCTGGGGCCAACGTCCTGACTTTC
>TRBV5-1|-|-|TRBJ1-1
CASSFSVNTEAFF
TGCGCCAGCAGCTTCTCAGTGAACACTGAAGCTTTCTTT
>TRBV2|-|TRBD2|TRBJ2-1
CASSEWGSGTYYYNEQFF
TGTGCCAGCAGTGAGTGGGGGAGCGGGACTTATTACTACAATGAGCAGTTCTTC
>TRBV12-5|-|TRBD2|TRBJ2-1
CASGLGGGFYDEQFF
TGTGCTAGTGGTTTGGGCGGGGGGTTTTATGATGAGCAGTTCTTC